Listed here are 10 T cell receptor beta chains from one sample, sequenced in a study of OX40 agonist ivuxolimab in advanced cancers. TCRdb's table, derived via immunoSEQ multiplex PCR, lists solely in-frame clones and lacks some. The sample includes nearly 95,000 clones, approximately 94% seen only once; the top ten take over 2.5%. The material sequenced was CD4+ or CD8+ T cells sorted from blood, taken in a trial of the OX40 agonist ivuxolimab. All receptors derive from an adult with an advanced solid tumor such as melanoma, head and neck, liver or kidney cancer.

The chain links TRBV5-1 to TRBJ2-3; possible D gene TRBD2, 6 bases. Germline CDR1 SGHRS, CDR2 YFSETQ. This CDR3 contains 16 residues. V shed 4 bases and J shed 1 base, with 16 bases lying between them. The CDR3 region is CASSPGLGWGTDTQYF. The CDR3 bases are TGCGCCAGCAGCCCGGGACTTGGATGGGGCACAGATACGCAGTATTTT.

The chain is built from TRBV6-5 and TRBJ2-7, with 7 bases identical to TRBD2. The CDR3 totals 14 residues. Trimming at V came to 5 bases and at J to 1 base, leaving 5 bases not matched to a gene. The germline gives CDR1 MNHEY, CDR2 SVGAGI. CDR3 loop: CASSLGRISYEQYF. For the CDR3, the DNA is TGTGCCAGCAGTCTCGGGAGGATTTCCTACGAGCAGTACTTC.

Here the CDR3 reads CASSLGGKNTEAFF. In nucleotides, the CDR3 is TGTGCCAGCAGCCTAGGGGGTAAGAACACTGAAGCTTTCTTT. The chain uses TRBV6-5 and TRBJ1-1; D is possibly TRBD1 (6 bases). Trimming pared 6 bases from V and 1 base from J, leaving 12 bases between. CDR3 length: 14 residues. Germline CDR1 reads MNHEY; CDR2 reads SVGAGI.

The rearrangement joins TRBV6-5 to TRBJ2-5; 8 bases fit TRBD2. The germline gives CDR1 MNHEY, CDR2 SVGAGI. V lost 8 bases and J lost 1; bases outside the gene matches: 6. This CDR3 has 14 amino acids. CDR3 in amino acids: CASRHSGAQETQYF. CDR3 in DNA: TGTGCCAGCCGGCATAGCGGGGCCCAAGAGACCCAGTACTTC.

V usage is TRBV30 and J usage is TRBJ1-5; 9 bases line up with TRBD1. The germline gives CDR1 GTSNPN, CDR2 SVGIG (reference sequence). Trimming at V came to 3 bases and at J to 3 bases, leaving 3 bases not matched to a gene. This CDR3 comprises 14 residues. The CDR3 here is CAWSTGGNNQPQHF. CDR3 DNA sequence: TGTGCCTGGAGCACAGGGGGCAACAATCAGCCCCAGCATTTT. The variable domain in full, completed from reference TRBV30 and TRBJ1-5, reads SQTIHQWPATLVQPVGSPLSLECTVEGTSNPNLYWYRQAAGRGLQLLFYSVGIGQISSEVPQNLSASRPQDRQFILSSKKLLLSDSGFYLCAWSTGGNNQPQHFGDGTRLSIL.

This chain links TRBV10-1 with TRBJ2-7; no definite D call. The ends were cut back, 3 bases at V and 4 bases at J, with 19 bases in the middle. This CDR3 is built from 16 residues. The germline V gene encodes CDR1 WNHNN and CDR2 SYGVQD (reference sequence). The CDR3 region has the DNA TGCGCCAGCAGTGAATCGTCGAGTATCCTTCCTTACGAGCAGTACTTC. Residues: CASSESSSILPYEQYF.

The chain employs TRBV11-2 and TRBJ2-7; 7 bases fit TRBD2. Losses at the gene ends were 5 bases for V and 4 bases for J; bases not matched to a gene: 17. The CDR3 consists of 17 residues. Per germline, CDR1 SGHAT and CDR2 FQNNGV. Written as DNA, the CDR3 is TGTGCCAGCAGCCCAAGCCCGTGGGACGCGGGACTATACGAGCAGTACTTC. Residues: CASSPSPWDAGLYEQYF.

The J gene is TRBJ2-7, the V gene TRBV30; D gene ambiguous. The CDR3 covers 12 residues. V gave up 2 bases and J gave up 6 bases, with 11 bases separating them. The germline V gene encodes CDR1 GTSNPN and CDR2 SVGIG (reference sequence). CDR3 nucleotide sequence: TGTGCCTGGAGTCCAGTCGGATCCGAGCAGTACTTC. This translates into CAWSPVGSEQYF.

This clone was found once. The gene calls are TRBV19 and TRBJ1-5, with TRBD1 as a possible D gene (5 bases). Per germline, CDR1 LNHDA and CDR2 SQIVND (reference sequence). V gave up 2 bases and J gave up 2 bases, with 16 bases separating them. CDR3 length: 17 amino acids. The CDR3 is CASSIRAGMVGNQPQHF. The CDR3 DNA follows: TGTGCCAGTAGTATAAGAGCAGGGATGGTTGGCAATCAGCCCCAGCATTTT.

CDR3 amino acids: CASRWTGGESDTQYF. CDR3 in DNA: TGTGCCAGCAGATGGACAGGGGGCGAATCAGATACGCAGTATTTT. The chain joins TRBV6-5 to TRBJ2-3, with TRBD1 matching 11 bases. The CDR3 sequence is 15 residues long. The germline CDR1 and CDR2 sequences are MNHEY and SVGAGI. The junction had 6 bases not matched to a gene; V was cut back by 6 bases and J by 4 bases.